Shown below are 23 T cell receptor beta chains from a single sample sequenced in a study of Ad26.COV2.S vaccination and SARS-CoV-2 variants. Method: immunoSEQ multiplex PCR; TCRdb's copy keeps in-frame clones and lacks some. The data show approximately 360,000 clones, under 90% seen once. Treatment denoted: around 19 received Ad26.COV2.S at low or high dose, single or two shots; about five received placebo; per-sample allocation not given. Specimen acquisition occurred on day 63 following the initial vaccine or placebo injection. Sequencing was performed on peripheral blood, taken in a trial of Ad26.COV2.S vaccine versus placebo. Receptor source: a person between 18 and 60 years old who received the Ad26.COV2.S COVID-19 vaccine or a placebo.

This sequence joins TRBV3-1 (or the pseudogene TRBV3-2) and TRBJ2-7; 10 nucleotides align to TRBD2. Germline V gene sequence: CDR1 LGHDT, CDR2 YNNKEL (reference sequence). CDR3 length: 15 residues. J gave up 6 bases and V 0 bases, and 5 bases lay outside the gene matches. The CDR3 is CASSQDVTSGIEQYF. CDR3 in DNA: TGTGCCAGCAGCCAAGATGTTACTAGCGGGATCGAGCAGTACTTC.

DNA of the CDR3: TGTGCCAGCTCACCATGGGGCAGGGGTACGACAGATACGCAGTATTTT. This sequence encodes CASSPWGRGTTDTQYF. V gene TRBV18 combines with J gene TRBJ2-3, with D perhaps TRBD1 (6 bases). CDR1 is KGHSH and CDR2 is LQKENI in the germline V gene. V was cut by 2 bases and J by 3 bases, with 15 bases left in between. There are 16 residues in the CDR3.

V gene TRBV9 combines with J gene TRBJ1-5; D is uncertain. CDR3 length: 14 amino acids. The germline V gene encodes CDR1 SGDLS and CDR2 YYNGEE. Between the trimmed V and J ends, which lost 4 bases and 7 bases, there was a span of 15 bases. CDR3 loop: CASSPFHGPQPQHF. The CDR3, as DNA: TGTGCCAGCAGCCCTTTCCACGGACCCCAGCCCCAGCATTTT.

The CDR3 region has the DNA TGTGCCAGCAGCTTTAGCGGGGGCTCCTACGAGCAGTACTTC. Translation: CASSFSGGSYEQYF. The rearrangement joins TRBV11-3 to TRBJ2-7; 9 nucleotides align to TRBD2. The germline CDR1 and CDR2 sequences are SGHNT and YENEEA. V trimming: 3 bases; J trimming: 0 bases; junction bases outside the gene matches: 0. The CDR3 covers 14 residues.

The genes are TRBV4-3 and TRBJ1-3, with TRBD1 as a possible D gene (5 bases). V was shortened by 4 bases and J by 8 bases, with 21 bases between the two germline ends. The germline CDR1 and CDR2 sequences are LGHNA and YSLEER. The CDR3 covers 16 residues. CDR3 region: CASSLLPGAERDTIYF. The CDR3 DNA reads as TGCGCCAGCAGCCTTCTCCCCGGGGCGGAGAGGGACACCATATATTTT.

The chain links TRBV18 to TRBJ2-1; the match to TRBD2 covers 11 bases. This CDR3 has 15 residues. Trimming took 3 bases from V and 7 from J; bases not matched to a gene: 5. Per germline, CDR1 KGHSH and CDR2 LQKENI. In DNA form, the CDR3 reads TGTGCCAGCTCACCTTTGACTAGCGGGAAAAATGAGCAGTTCTTC. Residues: CASSPLTSGKNEQFF.

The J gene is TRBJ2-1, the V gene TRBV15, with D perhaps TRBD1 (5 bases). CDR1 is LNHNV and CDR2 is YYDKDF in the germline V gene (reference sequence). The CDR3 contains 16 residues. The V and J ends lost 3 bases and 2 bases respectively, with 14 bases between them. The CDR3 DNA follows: TGTGCCACCAGCAGTAGGGTAAGGGGCCCCTACAATGAGCAGTTCTTC. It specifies CATSSRVRGPYNEQFF.

CDR3 sequence: CASSLSLATGELFF. The DNA of the CDR3 is TGTGCCAGCAGTTTATCTTTGGCCACCGGGGAGCTGTTTTTT. V gene TRBV27 combines with J gene TRBJ2-2; D is unclear. The germline CDR1 and CDR2 sequences are MNHEY and SMNVEV (reference sequence). The V gene lost 0 bases and the J gene lost 4 bases, with 6 bases spanning the gap. The CDR3 loop spans 14 amino acids.

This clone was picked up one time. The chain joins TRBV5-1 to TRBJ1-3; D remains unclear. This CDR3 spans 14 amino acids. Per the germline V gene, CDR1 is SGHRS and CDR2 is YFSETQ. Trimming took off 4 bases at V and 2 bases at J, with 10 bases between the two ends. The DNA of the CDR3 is TGCGCCAGCAGCGAGGGTAGACCTGGAAACACCATATATTTT. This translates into CASSEGRPGNTIYF.

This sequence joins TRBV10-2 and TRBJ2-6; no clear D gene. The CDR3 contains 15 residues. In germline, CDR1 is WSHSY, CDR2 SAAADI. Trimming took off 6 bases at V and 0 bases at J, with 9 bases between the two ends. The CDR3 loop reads CASRDGRSGANVLTF. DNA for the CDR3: TGCGCCAGCAGGGACGGGCGCTCTGGGGCCAACGTCCTGACTTTC.

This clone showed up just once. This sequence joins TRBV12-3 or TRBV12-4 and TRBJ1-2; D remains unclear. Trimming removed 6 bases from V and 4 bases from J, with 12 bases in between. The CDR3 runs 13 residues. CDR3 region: CASSLRAFYGYTF. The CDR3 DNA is TGTGCCAGCAGCCTAAGGGCCTTCTATGGCTACACCTTC.

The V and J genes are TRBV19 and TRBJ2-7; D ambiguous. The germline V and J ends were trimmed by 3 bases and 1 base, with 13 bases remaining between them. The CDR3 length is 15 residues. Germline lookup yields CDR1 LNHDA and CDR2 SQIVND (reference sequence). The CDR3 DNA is TGTGCCAGTAGTATCGCGGTCAGCAAATCCTACGAGCAGTACTTC. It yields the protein CASSIAVSKSYEQYF.

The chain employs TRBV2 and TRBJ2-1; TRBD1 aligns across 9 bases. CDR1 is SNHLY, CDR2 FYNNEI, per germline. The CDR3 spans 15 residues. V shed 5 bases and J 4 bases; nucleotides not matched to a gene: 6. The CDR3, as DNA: TGTGCCAGCAGTTCTACCGGGACAGGGTACAATGAGCAGTTCTTC. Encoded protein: CASSSTGTGYNEQFF.

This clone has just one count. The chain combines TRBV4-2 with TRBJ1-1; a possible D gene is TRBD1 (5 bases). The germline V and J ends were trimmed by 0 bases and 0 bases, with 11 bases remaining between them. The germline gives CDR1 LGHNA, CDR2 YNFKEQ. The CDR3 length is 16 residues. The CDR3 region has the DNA TGTGCCAGCAGCCAAGACGCCAGGGTTCTGAACACTGAAGCTTTCTTT. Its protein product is CASSQDARVLNTEAFF.

The CDR3 is CSVEPPTGDYTGELFF. The CDR3, as DNA: TGCAGCGTTGAACCCCCGACAGGGGACTACACCGGGGAGCTGTTTTTT. The chain links TRBV29-1 to TRBJ2-2; 8 nucleotides line up with TRBD1. In germline, CDR1 is SQVTM, CDR2 ANQGSEA. V shed 2 bases and J 3 bases; nucleotides not matched to a gene: 8. The CDR3 has 16 residues.

The CDR3 coding sequence is TGTGCCAGCTGGACTAGCGACTACTACGAGCAGTACTTC. Amino acid sequence: CASWTSDYYEQYF. This rearrangement joins TRBV27 to TRBJ2-7; 9 bases fit TRBD2. J gave up 3 bases and V 8 bases, and 5 bases lay outside the gene matches. The CDR3 length is 13 residues. The germline V gene encodes CDR1 MNHEY and CDR2 SMNVEV (reference sequence).

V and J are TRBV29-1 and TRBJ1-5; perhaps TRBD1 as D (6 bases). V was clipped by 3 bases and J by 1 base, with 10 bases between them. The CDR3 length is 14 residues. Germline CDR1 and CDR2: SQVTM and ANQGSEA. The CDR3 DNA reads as TGCAGCGTTGACAGGGGTCCAAGCAATCAGCCCCAGCATTTT. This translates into CSVDRGPSNQPQHF.

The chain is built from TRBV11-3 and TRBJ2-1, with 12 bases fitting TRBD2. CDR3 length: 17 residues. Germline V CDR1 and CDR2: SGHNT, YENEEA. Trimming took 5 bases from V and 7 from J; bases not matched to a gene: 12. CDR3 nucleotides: TGTGCCAGCAGCCCCCGACCGACTAGCGGGAGAAATAATGAGCAGTTCTTC. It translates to CASSPRPTSGRNNEQFF.

In DNA form, the CDR3 reads TGCGCCAGCAGCTTGGGCCTAGCGGGCTCCTACGAGCAGTACTTC. Translating gives CASSLGLAGSYEQYF. V usage is TRBV5-1 and J usage is TRBJ2-7; 8 nucleotides align to TRBD2. Trimming at V came to 0 bases and at J to 0 bases, leaving 2 bases not matched to a gene. Germline-derived CDR1 and CDR2 are SGHRS and YFSETQ. This CDR3 contains 15 residues.

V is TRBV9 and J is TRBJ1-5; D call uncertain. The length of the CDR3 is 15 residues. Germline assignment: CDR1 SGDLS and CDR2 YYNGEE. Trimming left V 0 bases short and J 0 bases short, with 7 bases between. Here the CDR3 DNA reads TGTGCCAGCAGCGTAGGGTCCAGTAGCAATCAGCCCCAGCATTTT. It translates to CASSVGSSSNQPQHF.

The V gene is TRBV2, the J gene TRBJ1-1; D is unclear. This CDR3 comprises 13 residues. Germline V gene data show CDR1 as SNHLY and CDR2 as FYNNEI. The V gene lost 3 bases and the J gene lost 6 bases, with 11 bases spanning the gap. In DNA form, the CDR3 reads TGTGCCAGCAGTGACAGTCGGGGAGCTGAAGCTTTCTTT. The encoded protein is CASSDSRGAEAFF. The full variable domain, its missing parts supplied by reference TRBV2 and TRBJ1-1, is EPEVTQTPSHQVTQMGQEVILRCVPISNHLYFYWYRQILGQKVEFLVSFYNNEISEKSEIFDDQFSVERPDGSNFTLKIRSTKLEDSAMYFCASSDSRGAEAFFGQGTRLTVV.

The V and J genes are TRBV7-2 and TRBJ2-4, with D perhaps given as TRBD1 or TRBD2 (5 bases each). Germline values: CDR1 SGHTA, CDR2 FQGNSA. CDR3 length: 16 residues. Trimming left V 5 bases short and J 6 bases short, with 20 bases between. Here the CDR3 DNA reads TGTGCCAGCAGCCCCCCTGCGGTCCCAGGGAGAAACATTCAGTACTTC. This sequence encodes CASSPPAVPGRNIQYF. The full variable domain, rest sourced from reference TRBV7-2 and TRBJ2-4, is GAGVSQSPSNKVTEKGKDVELRCDPISGHTALYWYRQSLGQGLEFLIYFQGNSAPDKSGLPSDRFSAERTGGSVSTLTIQRTQQEDSAVYLCASSPPAVPGRNIQYFGAGTRLSVL.

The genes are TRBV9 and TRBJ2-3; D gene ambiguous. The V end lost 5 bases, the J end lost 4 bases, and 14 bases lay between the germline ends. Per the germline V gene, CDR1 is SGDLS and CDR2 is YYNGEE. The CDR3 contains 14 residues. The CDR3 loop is CASSLAPNADTQYF. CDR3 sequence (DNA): TGTGCCAGCAGTCTGGCCCCAAATGCAGATACGCAGTATTTT.